This T cell receptor beta chain was sequenced during a study of radiation and T cells in renal cell carcinoma. Study-wide results and limits: Top tumor clonotypes rose in blood 2 weeks post-radiation, then contracted.

As concerns this clone: Its antigen is currently unknown.

Assay: immunoSEQ multiplex PCR; the TCRdb copy retains only in-frame clones and omits some. The data show over 60,000 clones, with approximately 86% seen just once and 20% to 25% held by the top ten. Germline values: CDR1 SNHLY, CDR2 FYNNEI. V lost 5 bases to trimming and J lost 5 bases, with 3 bases between them. The CDR3 spans 10 residues. The time point denotes: blood 2 weeks post-SBRT. Treatment meaning: 15 Gy SBRT to primary tumor, nephrectomy 4 weeks later. After SBRT, blood was collected at 2 and 4 weeks, plus baseline. This renal cell carcinoma was of the clear cell type. The TCR originated in a woman in her forties or fifties with renal cell carcinoma. Sample: blood, taken from a patient whose treatment included radiotherapy and nephrectomy. The V and J genes are TRBV2 and TRBJ2-5, with unresolved D. The CDR3 protein is CASSLETQYF. The CDR3 region has the DNA TGTGCCAGCAGTTTGGAGACCCAGTACTTC.